This TCR beta chain appears in the sequencing data of a study of T cell responses to AZD1222 COVID-19 vaccine. The overall study: Samples with a second dose at about 4 or about 12 weeks were pooled together.

Using immunoSEQ multiplex PCR, the repertoire was profiled, and TCRdb retains in-frame clones only, with some absent. This sample has around 100,000 clones; over 90% occur once, and the top ten carry less than 6.5%. Study-level points and caveats: Targets within unmutated variant regions were reportedly found for nearly half of spike-specific TCRs. Vaccine-associated CD4 TCRs spanned spike, dominant at 160-218 and 743-854. Donors, mostly white British, included more females; clonal diversity was possibly underestimated.

This clone was observed a handful of times. The antigen is undetermined. The CDR3 is 13 residues long. Germline CDR1 is KGHSH and CDR2 is LQKENI. The V gene lost 4 bases and the J gene lost 2 bases, with 8 bases spanning the gap. The chain uses TRBV18 and TRBJ1-1; D not resolved. The TCR originated in an adult in good health. This specimen was peripheral blood, taken on day 0 of AZD1222 vaccination. CDR3 DNA sequence: TGTGCCAGCTCACGAGAGGGTAACACTGAAGCTTTCTTT. This encodes CASSREGNTEAFF.